This TCR beta chain was obtained from a study of T cells in Graves' hyperthyroidism and ophthalmopathy. Study-level points and caveats: A model of 13 V-J features distinguished ophthalmopathy from stable hyperthyroidism. Most expanded thyroid clonotypes above 0.001 recurred in blood.

This clonotype was seen at least ten times. No antigen is known for it. Amplification targeted TCR beta CDR3 regions from RNA transcripts. TCR CDR3 regions were first amplified by RT-PCR with HTBI primers. Via MiXCR, TCRdb re-called the multiplex PCR reads, giving one row per CDR3 protein. The table has some 440,000 distinct CDR3 sequences, 15% to 17% seen once. It was considered stable Graves' hyperthyroidism when ophthalmopathy did not progress within 18 months. Lactation, pregnancy, other autoimmune disease or uncontrolled infection excluded patients. Germline assignment: CDR1 SEHNR and CDR2 FQNEAQ (reference sequence). The CDR3 is made up of 16 amino acids. The V end lost 1 base, the J end lost 3 bases, and 15 bases lay between the germline ends.

The sequence derives from a woman aged 18-29 years with Graves' hyperthyroidism. The V gene is TRBV7-9, the J gene TRBJ1-1, with D perhaps TRBD1 (5 bases). Specimen: blood. CDR3 in amino acids: CASSLESGHTDTEAFF. The CDR3 DNA follows: TGTGCCAGCAGCTTAGAATCTGGACACACCGACACTGAAGCTTTCTTT.